This is a list of T cell receptor beta chains from one sample in a study of blood T cells in healthy people across ages. TCRdb re-analysed the 5' RACE reads in MiXCR, keeping a single row per CDR3 protein. The sample holds about 1.6 million distinct CDR3 sequences; about 35% are singletons and the top ten take 11%. The specimen sequenced was blood. These receptors all stem from a woman in her 30s in good health. Both conserved end residues are part of each CDR3. The D gene is left open where the match is weak. Some rows have no size entry. The others give once, few or many, or a class for an expanded clone.

v_gene	len	d_gene	abundance	j_gene	CDR3nt	CDR3aa
TRBV27	13	.	few	TRBJ2-7	TGTGCCAGCAGTTTATCGAGTTTCGGGGTAGTGTACTTC	CASSLSSFGVVYF
TRBV27	13	.	.	TRBJ1-1	TGTGCCAGCGGCCACAGGGAGAACACTGAAGCTTTCTTT	CASGHRENTEAFF
TRBV6-5	15	TRBD1	.	TRBJ2-7	TGTGCCAGCAGAATCAGGACAGGGGGCTTCTACGAGCAGTACTTC	CASRIRTGGFYEQYF
TRBV18	16	TRBD1	few	TRBJ2-5	TGTGCCAGCTCACCATATGGGACAGGGTCCCAAGAGACCCAGTACTTC	CASSPYGTGSQETQYF
TRBV9	14	TRBD1	.	TRBJ1-1	TGTGCCAGCAGCGTAGGGGGACAGGATAAGGAAGCTTTCTTT	CASSVGGQDKEAFF
TRBV29-1	12	TRBD1	.	TRBJ1-2	TGCAGCGGAGGGGGCTCTAACTATGGCTACACCTTC	CSGGGSNYGYTF
TRBV7-2	14	.	.	TRBJ2-1	TGTGCCAGCGGATCAACGGGATCCTACAATGAGCAGTTCTTC	CASGSTGSYNEQFF
TRBV5-1	15	.	once	TRBJ1-1	TGCGCCAGCAGCTTGGAAGCCAGGGCGAACACTGAAGCTTTCTTT	CASSLEARANTEAFF
TRBV6-2/TRBV6-3	13	TRBD1	.	TRBJ1-2	TGTGCCAGCAGTTCACAGGGGGTTGATGGCTACACCTTC	CASSSQGVDGYTF
TRBV7-3	14	TRBD2	few	TRBJ2-1	TGTGCCAGCAGCCAGAGCGGGAGTCCGAATGAGCAGTTCTTC	CASSQSGSPNEQFF
TRBV28	16	TRBD2	.	TRBJ2-1	TGTGCCAGCAGTCCGGGGGGGGCGAGACTTAACAATGAGCAGTTCTTC	CASSPGGARLNNEQFF
TRBV12-3/TRBV12-4	16	.	.	TRBJ2-3	TGTGCCAGCAGTCCTCCGACTAGCAGGGGCGCAGATACGCAGTATTTT	CASSPPTSRGADTQYF
TRBV20-1	12	.	.	TRBJ1-6	TGCAGTGCTAGGGCTGCTTTGTCGCCCCTCCACTTT	CSARAALSPLHF
TRBV27	14	TRBD2	.	TRBJ2-1	TGTGCCAGCAGTCGGACTAGCGGGAGGGTGGGGCAGTTCTTC	CASSRTSGRVGQFF
TRBV4-1	17	TRBD1	.	TRBJ1-2	TGCGCCAGCAGCCAAGGGACAGGGGCAAATCTTATATATGGCTACACCTTC	CASSQGTGANLIYGYTF
TRBV20-1	16	.	.	TRBJ2-1	TGCAGTGCTCAAGGGCCCATACCCACAAGAGTCAATGAGCAGTTCTTC	CSAQGPIPTRVNEQFF
TRBV27	17	TRBD2	.	TRBJ2-1	TGTGCCAGCAGTTTATCCTCTAGCGGGGGGTCCTACAATGAGCAGTTCTTC	CASSLSSSGGSYNEQFF
TRBV7-9	15	.	few	TRBJ2-7	TGTGCCAGCAGCCAAGAACAGGGTATCTCCTACGAGCAGTACTTC	CASSQEQGISYEQYF
TRBV28	16	.	.	TRBJ2-5	TGTGCCAGCAGCGCACCCTGGCGAACCGCCCAAGAGACCCAGTACTTC	CASSAPWRTAQETQYF
TRBV5-6	16	.	once	TRBJ2-3	TGTGCCAGCAGCTTAGAAGGACAGGCTAGCGCAGATACGCAGTATTTT	CASSLEGQASADTQYF
TRBV4-1	16	TRBD1	few	TRBJ1-1	TGCGCCAGCAGCCTATCGAGGACAGGGGGGAACACTGAAGCTTTCTTT	CASSLSRTGGNTEAFF
TRBV4-1	17	TRBD2	.	TRBJ2-5	TGCGCCAGCAGCCAAGATGTCCTTAGGGGCGGGGGAAAGACCCAGTACTTC	CASSQDVLRGGGKTQYF
TRBV20-1	13	.	few	TRBJ2-1	TGCAGTGCTAGTGTGGGGGGGCGCGCTGAGCAGTTCTTC	CSASVGGRAEQFF
TRBV10-2	15	TRBD2	.	TRBJ2-5	TGCGCCAGTAGTCCGGACGGGGGGGTTCAAGAGACCCAGTACTTC	CASSPDGGVQETQYF
TRBV27	14	.	.	TRBJ2-7	TGTGCCAGCAGCAGGGGGGGGCGCAGCAACGAGCAGTACTTC	CASSRGGRSNEQYF
TRBV4-1	16	.	.	TRBJ2-2	TGCGCCAGCAGCCAAGCTTCCGGGTGGGTGGCCGGGGAGCTGTTTTTT	CASSQASGWVAGELFF
TRBV2	15	TRBD1	.	TRBJ2-3	TGTGCCAGCAGTGACTCGGGACAGGCGACAGATACGCAGTATTTT	CASSDSGQATDTQYF
TRBV10-1	16	TRBD2	.	TRBJ2-1	TGCGCCAGCAGTGAGCCGCTAGCGGGGGGTTTCAATGAGCAGTTCTTC	CASSEPLAGGFNEQFF
TRBV7-6	13	.	few	TRBJ2-1	TGTGCCAGCAGCTTAACTAGAGCTAGTGAGCAGTTCTTC	CASSLTRASEQFF
TRBV6-2/TRBV6-3	17	.	.	TRBJ1-6	TGTGCCAGCAGTTACGAGACGGGGGTCTCCTATAATTCACCCCTCCACTTT	CASSYETGVSYNSPLHF
TRBV20-1	12	TRBD1	.	TRBJ2-7	TGCAGTGCAAACAGGGGGTCCTACGAGCAGTACTTC	CSANRGSYEQYF
TRBV29-1	12	TRBD1	many	TRBJ2-7	TGCAGCGTCAACAGGGGCTCCTACGAGCAGTACTTC	CSVNRGSYEQYF
TRBV27	15	TRBD2	.	TRBJ2-3	TGTGCCAGCAGTTTTAGGACTAGCGGAACAGATACGCAGTATTTT	CASSFRTSGTDTQYF
TRBV3-1	13	TRBD1	.	TRBJ2-4	TGTGCCAGCAGCCAAGGGACAGGGGCCATTCAGTACTTC	CASSQGTGAIQYF
TRBV7-2	15	.	many	TRBJ2-7	TGTGCCAGCAGCTTAGACAGGGCGGGATCCTACGAGCAGTACTTC	CASSLDRAGSYEQYF
TRBV4-2	14	TRBD1	.	TRBJ2-7	TGTGCCAGCAGCCCCGGGACAGCACCCTACGAGCAGTACTTC	CASSPGTAPYEQYF
TRBV27	16	.	.	TRBJ2-3	TGTGCCAGCAGTCCAATCTCCCCTTCCGGAACAGATACGCAGTATTTT	CASSPISPSGTDTQYF
TRBV27	15	.	few	TRBJ2-3	TGTGCCAGCAGATTAAGGGACGGTGGCACAGATACGCAGTATTTT	CASRLRDGGTDTQYF
TRBV6-5	18	TRBD2	few	TRBJ2-2	TGTGCCAGTAGTTACTCTGGACTAGCGGCCTCGAACACCGGGGAGCTGTTTTTT	CASSYSGLAASNTGELFF
TRBV4-1	16	TRBD2	.	TRBJ2-5	TGCGCCAGCAGCCAGGGGTCAAGCGGGAGAATCGAGACCCAGTACTTC	CASSQGSSGRIETQYF
TRBV5-1	18	TRBD1	few	TRBJ2-7	TGCGCCAGCAGCTTGGGGGCCCACGTAACAGGGGGCGCGGGGGAGCAGTACTTC	CASSLGAHVTGGAGEQYF
TRBV10-3	16	TRBD1	.	TRBJ1-2	TGTGCCATCAGCTACAGTACGGGACAGGGAAGGGGTGGCTACACCTTC	CAISYSTGQGRGGYTF
TRBV20-1	15	TRBD2	.	TRBJ2-1	TGCAGTGCTAGACCCGGGACTAGCCCACTTAATGAGCAGTTCTTC	CSARPGTSPLNEQFF
TRBV10-3	16	TRBD1	few	TRBJ2-7	TGTGCCATCAGTGAGGCGTGGGACAGGGGGCTCTACGAGCAGTACTTC	CAISEAWDRGLYEQYF
TRBV28	18	TRBD2	.	TRBJ2-1	TGTGCCAGCAGCCAAGGGGCTAGCGGGATCCCAGGTATCAATGAGCAGTTCTTC	CASSQGASGIPGINEQFF
TRBV20-1	13	.	many	TRBJ2-7	TGCAGTGCCCAGATGCAGCCCTCCTACGAGCAGTACTTC	CSAQMQPSYEQYF
TRBV6-5	16	.	.	TRBJ2-2	TGTGCCAGCAGTTCCGCGACTGAGGTGGTCACCGGGGAGCTGTTTTTT	CASSSATEVVTGELFF
TRBV28	15	TRBD1	.	TRBJ2-1	TGTGCCAGCAGTGAGCCGACAGGGGATTACAATGAGCAGTTCTTC	CASSEPTGDYNEQFF
TRBV27	13	.	.	TRBJ1-2	TGTGCCAGCAGTTTTTCGGGGGCCTATGGCTACACCTTC	CASSFSGAYGYTF
TRBV13	15	.	.	TRBJ1-1	TGTGCCAGCAGCTTATCCGGGAGGTTGAACACTGAAGCTTTCTTT	CASSLSGRLNTEAFF
TRBV6-2/TRBV6-3	13	.	once	TRBJ1-6	TGTGCCAGCAGGCCTATACAGCGATCACCCCTCCACTTT	CASRPIQRSPLHF
TRBV12-5	18	.	.	TRBJ2-1	TGTGCTAGTGGTTTTCAGATTTCTGTACAATACAGCGGCAATGAGCAGTTCTTC	CASGFQISVQYSGNEQFF
TRBV5-1	15	.	.	TRBJ2-6	TGCGCCAGCAGCTTGGTGGACTCTGGGGCCAACGTCCTGACTTTC	CASSLVDSGANVLTF
TRBV3-1	16	TRBD2	.	TRBJ2-5	TGTGCCAGCAACCAAGTACTAGCGGGGGGGCGAGAGACCCAGTACTTC	CASNQVLAGGRETQYF
TRBV29-1	12	.	.	TRBJ1-5	TGCAGCGTTGGGACATCGAGGGGGCCCCAGCATTTT	CSVGTSRGPQHF
TRBV7-6	16	.	few	TRBJ2-3	TGTGCCAGCAGCTTAGTTAATAGCCCCGGGTCAGATACGCAGTATTTT	CASSLVNSPGSDTQYF
TRBV9	15	TRBD2	many	TRBJ2-5	TGTGCCAGCGGATCTAGCGGCGGCTACCAAGAGACCCAGTACTTC	CASGSSGGYQETQYF
TRBV6-1	14	TRBD1	few	TRBJ2-7	TGTGCCAGCGCCCAAGGGGGCCTCTCCTACGAGCAGTACTTC	CASAQGGLSYEQYF